There are many counts of the clone carrying this TCR beta chain. The CDR3 runs to 16 residues. Germline V gene lookup returns CDR1 SGHTA and CDR2 FQGTGA. V was pared by 3 bases and J by 0 bases, with 13 bases between. What was amplified from RNA transcripts were TCR beta CDR3 regions. A set of HTBI primers served as the primers for a first-round RT-PCR of the TCR CDR3. TCRdb ran MiXCR on the multiplex PCR reads and lists one entry per CDR3 protein. The sample lists hundreds of thousands of distinct CDR3 sequences, approximately 16% occurring once. These data originate in a study of T cells in Graves' hyperthyroidism and ophthalmopathy.

This receptor was identified in a woman aged 40 to 50 with Graves' ophthalmopathy. Sequenced input: blood. The V and J genes are TRBV7-3 and TRBJ2-3; D remains ambiguous. CDR3 sequence: CASSFRSGSSTDTQYF. The CDR3 DNA reads as TGTGCCAGCAGCTTTCGGTCAGGCTCCAGCACAGATACGCAGTATTTT.